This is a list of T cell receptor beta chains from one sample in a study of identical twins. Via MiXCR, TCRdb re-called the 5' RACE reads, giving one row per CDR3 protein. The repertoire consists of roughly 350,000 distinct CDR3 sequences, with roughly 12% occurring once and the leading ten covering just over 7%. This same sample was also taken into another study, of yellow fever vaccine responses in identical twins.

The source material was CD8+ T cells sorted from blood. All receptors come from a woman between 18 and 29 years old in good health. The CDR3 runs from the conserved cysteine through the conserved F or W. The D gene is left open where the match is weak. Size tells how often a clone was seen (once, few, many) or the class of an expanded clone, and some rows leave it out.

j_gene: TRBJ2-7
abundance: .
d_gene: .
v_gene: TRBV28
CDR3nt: TGTGCCAGCAGTTTGATCGGGGGTTTGTACGAGCAGTACTTC
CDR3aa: CASSLIGGLYEQYF

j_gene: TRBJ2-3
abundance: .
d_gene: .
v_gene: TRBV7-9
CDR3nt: TGTGCCAGCAGCGTCCGGGACGGCGAGTTTGGAGATACGCAGTATTTT
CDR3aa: CASSVRDGEFGDTQYF

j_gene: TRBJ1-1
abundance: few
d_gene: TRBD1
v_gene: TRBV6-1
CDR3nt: TGTGCCAGCAGCCCCGGACAGGCCAGTGAAGCTTTCTTT
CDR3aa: CASSPGQASEAFF

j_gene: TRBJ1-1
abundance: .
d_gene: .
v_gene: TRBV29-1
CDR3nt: TGCAGCGTTGAGGACACTGAAGCTTTCTTT
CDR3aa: CSVEDTEAFF

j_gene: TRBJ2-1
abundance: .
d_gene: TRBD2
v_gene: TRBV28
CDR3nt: TGTGCCAGCAGCCACCGTTTCGGGGGGGACAATGAGCAGTTCTTC
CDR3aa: CASSHRFGGDNEQFF

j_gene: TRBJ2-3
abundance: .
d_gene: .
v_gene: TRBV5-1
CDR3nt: TGCGCCAGCAGCTTGTATTCAGAGAACCCCACAGATACGCAGTATTTT
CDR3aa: CASSLYSENPTDTQYF

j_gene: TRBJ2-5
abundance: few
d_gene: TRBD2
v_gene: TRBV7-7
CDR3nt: TGTGCCAGCAGCTCTGGGACTAGCAGAGGGGAGACCCAGTACTTC
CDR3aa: CASSSGTSRGETQYF

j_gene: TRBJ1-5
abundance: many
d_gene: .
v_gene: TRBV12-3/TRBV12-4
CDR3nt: TGTGCCAGCAGCCCTCCCGGGGGCAATCAGCCCCAGCATTTT
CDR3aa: CASSPPGGNQPQHF

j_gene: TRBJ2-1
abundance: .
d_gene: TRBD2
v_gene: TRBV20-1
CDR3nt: TGCAGTGCCCCGACTAGCGAACTCTCCTACAATGAGCAGTTCTTC
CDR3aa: CSAPTSELSYNEQFF

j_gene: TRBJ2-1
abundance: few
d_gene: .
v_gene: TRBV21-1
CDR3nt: .
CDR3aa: CASNDKVAGGSYNEQFF

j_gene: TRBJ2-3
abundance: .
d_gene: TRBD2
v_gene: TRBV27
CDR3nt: TGTGCCAGCAGTTTTCAGCGGGAGGTCCCAAATGATACGCAGTATTTT
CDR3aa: CASSFQREVPNDTQYF

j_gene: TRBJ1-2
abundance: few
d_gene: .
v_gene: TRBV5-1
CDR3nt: TGCGCCAGCAGCTTGGAGGCCGGGTACTATGGTTGGACCTTC
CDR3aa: CASSLEAGYYGWTF

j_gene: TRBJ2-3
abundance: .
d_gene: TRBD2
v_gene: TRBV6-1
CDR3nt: TGTGCCAGCAGTCGGTCCGGGGGGATTACAGATACGCAGTATTTT
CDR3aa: CASSRSGGITDTQYF

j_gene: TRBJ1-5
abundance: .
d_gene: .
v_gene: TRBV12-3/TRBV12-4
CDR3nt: TGTGCCAGCGGATTTAATCAGCCCCAGCATTTT
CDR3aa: CASGFNQPQHF

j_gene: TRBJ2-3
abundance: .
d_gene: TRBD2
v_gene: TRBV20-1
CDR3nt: TGCAGTGCTTTTGCTCTAGCGGGAGCAAGCACAGATACGCAGTATTTT
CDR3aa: CSAFALAGASTDTQYF

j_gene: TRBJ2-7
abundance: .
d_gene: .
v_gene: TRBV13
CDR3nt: TGTGCCAGCAGCTCTGCGGCAGGACGTGCCTACGAGCAGTACTTC
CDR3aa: CASSSAAGRAYEQYF

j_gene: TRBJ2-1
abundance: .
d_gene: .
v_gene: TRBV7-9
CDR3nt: TGTGCCAGCAGCTTATCAGCGCCCAGCTCCTACAATGAGCAGTTCTTC
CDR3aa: CASSLSAPSSYNEQFF

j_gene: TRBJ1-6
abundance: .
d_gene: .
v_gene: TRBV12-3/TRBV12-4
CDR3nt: TGTGCCAGCAGTCAGGGGTCCGATAATTCACCCCTCCACTTT
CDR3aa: CASSQGSDNSPLHF

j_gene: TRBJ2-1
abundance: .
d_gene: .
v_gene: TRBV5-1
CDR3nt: TGCGCCAGCAGCTGGCTAGGGGGCAATGAGCAGTTCTTC
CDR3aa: CASSWLGGNEQFF

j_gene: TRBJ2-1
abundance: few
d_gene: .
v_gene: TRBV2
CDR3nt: TGTGCCAGCAACCCCGGGCCTAACTCGCAAAGCTCCTACAATGAGCAGTTCTTC
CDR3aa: CASNPGPNSQSSYNEQFF

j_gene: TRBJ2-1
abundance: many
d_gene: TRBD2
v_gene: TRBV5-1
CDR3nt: TGCGCCAGCAGCGCGCCCGGGACTACGGTTGAGCAGTTCTTC
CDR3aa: CASSAPGTTVEQFF

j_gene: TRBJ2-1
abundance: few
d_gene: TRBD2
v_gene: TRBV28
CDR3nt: TGTGCCAGCAGTTCCCTAGAAACTAGCGGGGGGCACAATGAGCAGTTCTTC
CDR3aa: CASSSLETSGGHNEQFF

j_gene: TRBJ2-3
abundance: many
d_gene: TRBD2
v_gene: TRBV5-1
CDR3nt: TGCGCCAGCAGCTTGGCAACTAGCGGGCTCACAGATACGCAGTATTTT
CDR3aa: CASSLATSGLTDTQYF

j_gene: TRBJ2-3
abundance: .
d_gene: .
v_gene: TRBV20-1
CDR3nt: TGCAGTGCTAGAGATCCCGCCAGTATCTATACAGATACGCAGTATTTT
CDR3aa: CSARDPASIYTDTQYF

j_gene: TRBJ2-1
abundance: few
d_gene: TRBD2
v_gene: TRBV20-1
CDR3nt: TGCAGTGCTAGAGGCACTAGCGGGAGGTTGGGTGAGCAGTTCTTC
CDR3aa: CSARGTSGRLGEQFF

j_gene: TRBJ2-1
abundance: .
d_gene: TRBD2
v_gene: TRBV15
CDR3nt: TGTGCCACCAGCAGAGCGGGAGGTGAGCAGTTCTTC
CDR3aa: CATSRAGGEQFF

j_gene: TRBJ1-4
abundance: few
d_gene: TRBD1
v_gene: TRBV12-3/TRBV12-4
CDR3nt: TGTGCCAGCAGCCAGGCAGGGGGCGAAGAAAAACTGTTTTTT
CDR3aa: CASSQAGGEEKLFF

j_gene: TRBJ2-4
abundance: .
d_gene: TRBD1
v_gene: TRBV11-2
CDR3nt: TGTGCCAGCAGCTTAGGAGGGGGCGCGGAGTACTTC
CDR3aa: CASSLGGGAEYF

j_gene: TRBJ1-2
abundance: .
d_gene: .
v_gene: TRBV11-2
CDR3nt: TGTGCCAGCAGCCTGGAAGGGGGGAACTATGGCTACACCTTC
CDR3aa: CASSLEGGNYGYTF

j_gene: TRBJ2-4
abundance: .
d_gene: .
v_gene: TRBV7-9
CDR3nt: TGTGCCAGCAGGTCGGATGGGGGGAGCCTCAAAAACATTCAGTACTTC
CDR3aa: CASRSDGGSLKNIQYF

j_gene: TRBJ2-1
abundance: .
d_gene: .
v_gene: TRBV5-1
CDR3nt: TGCGCCAGCAGCTTTGCCAGGGGGGACAATGAGCAGTTCTTC
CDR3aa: CASSFARGDNEQFF